Following are 29 T cell receptor beta chains from one sample sequenced in a study of T cell responses to AZD1222 COVID-19 vaccine. TCRdb keeps only in-frame clones here, not all; method: immunoSEQ multiplex PCR. The data show fewer than 200,000 clones, 88% seen once. The source was peripheral blood, collected 28 days after the second AZD1222 dose. All receptors come from an adult who received the AZD1222 COVID-19 vaccine.

This sequence joins TRBV15 and TRBJ1-1; D not resolved. V was trimmed by 0 bases and J by 7 bases, leaving 6 bases between them. Germline V lookup: CDR1 LNHNV, CDR2 YYDKDF (reference sequence). The CDR3 has 12 residues. The chain's CDR3 is CATSRDRGEAFF. In nucleotides, the CDR3 is TGTGCCACCAGCAGAGATCGAGGTGAAGCTTTCTTT.

The rearrangement joins TRBV6-2 or TRBV6-3 to TRBJ2-7; 10 bases agree with TRBD1. CDR1 and CDR2 from the germline V gene are MNHEY and SVGEGT. With V trimmed by 6 bases and J by 0 bases, 5 bases remained unmatched. The CDR3 is made up of 15 amino acids. The CDR3 nucleotides read TGTGCCAGCAGCGGACAGGGGGTTTACTCCTACGAGCAGTACTTC. It translates to CASSGQGVYSYEQYF.

This sequence joins TRBV4-3 and TRBJ1-2, with unresolved D. This CDR3 contains 15 residues. Germline V CDR1 and CDR2: LGHNA, YSLEER. V was pared by 2 bases and J by 0 bases, with 10 bases between. DNA of the CDR3: TGCGCCAGCAGCCAAACCTCAGCTCCTAACTATGGCTACACCTTC. It translates to CASSQTSAPNYGYTF.

The chain uses TRBV9 and TRBJ2-3; D is perhaps TRBD2 (6 bases). V was trimmed by 0 bases and J by 5 bases, leaving 10 bases between them. Germline values: CDR1 SGDLS, CDR2 YYNGEE. The CDR3 covers 14 residues. CDR3 loop: CASSVGGVEDTQYF. The DNA of the CDR3 is TGTGCCAGCAGCGTAGGGGGGGTCGAAGATACGCAGTATTTT. Full variable domain (outside the CDR3, taken from reference TRBV9 and TRBJ2-3): DSGVTQTPKHLITATGQRVTLRCSPRSGDLSVYWYQQSLDQGLQFLIQYYNGEERAKGNILERFSAQQFPDLHSELNLSSLELGDSALYFCASSVGGVEDTQYFGPGTRLTVL.

This clone has a handful of counts. This chain links TRBV12-3 or TRBV12-4 with TRBJ1-2; no reliable D call. V was trimmed by 7 bases and J by 0 bases, leaving 6 bases between them. This CDR3 comprises 12 residues. DNA for the CDR3: TGTGCCAGCAACCGACCTAACTATGGCTACACCTTC. Its protein product is CASNRPNYGYTF.

This clone was seen a single time. The rearrangement uses TRBV6-1 and TRBJ2-2, with 9 bases identical to TRBD1. The CDR3 is 16 amino acids. V shed 4 bases, J shed 7 bases, and the junction held 10 bases outside the gene matches. Germline-derived CDR1 and CDR2 are MNHNS and SASEGT. The CDR3, as DNA: TGTGCCAGCAGTGTAACCGGGACAGGGATAGGCGGGGAGCTGTTTTTT. This sequence encodes CASSVTGTGIGGELFF.

This clone was detected only once. This chain joins TRBV19 and TRBJ1-5; D gene ambiguous. The CDR3 runs to 14 residues. V lost 10 bases and J 0 bases, leaving 13 bases between the germline ends. Germline CDR1 LNHDA, CDR2 SQIVND (reference sequence). CDR3 sequence reads: CATAPDYSNQPQHF. The CDR3 nucleotides read TGTGCCACCGCCCCTGACTATAGCAATCAGCCCCAGCATTTT.

The V gene is TRBV5-4, the J gene TRBJ2-5; D might be TRBD2 (6 bases). Germline CDR1 reads SGHNT; CDR2 reads YYREEE (reference sequence). V gave up 2 bases and J gave up 1 base, with 9 bases separating them. The CDR3 has 14 residues. CDR3 nucleotides: TGTGCCAGCAGCTTCCGGGACTCCCAAGAGACCCAGTACTTC. Protein product: CASSFRDSQETQYF.

The chain has TRBV7-9 and TRBJ2-1; D might be TRBD1 or TRBD2, each matching 5 bases. Looked up from germline, CDR1 is SEHNR and CDR2 is FQNEAQ (reference sequence). Trimming removed 6 bases at V and 7 bases at J, with 16 bases between. The CDR3 covers 14 residues. The CDR3 reads CASSPRGPQNEQFF. The CDR3 DNA follows: TGTGCCAGCAGTCCGAGGGGCCCTCAGAATGAGCAGTTCTTC.

The V gene is TRBV19, the J gene TRBJ2-2; D is tentatively TRBD1 or TRBD2 (5 bases each). Germline CDR1 and CDR2: LNHDA and SQIVND (reference sequence). The CDR3 sequence is 15 residues long. The V end lost 7 bases, the J end lost 0 bases, and 12 bases lay between the germline ends. CDR3 DNA sequence: TGTGCCAGTATGTTGAGGGGCGCGAACACCGGGGAGCTGTTTTTT. Protein: CASMLRGANTGELFF.

The chain uses TRBV3-1 (or the pseudogene TRBV3-2) and TRBJ2-7, with TRBD1 as a possible D gene (5 bases). This CDR3 region has 13 residues. Germline V gene data show CDR1 as LGHDT and CDR2 as YNNKEL (reference sequence). V lost 3 bases to trimming and J lost 3 bases, with 9 bases between them. The CDR3 region is CASSQGLFYEQYF. As DNA, the CDR3 is TGTGCCAGCAGCCAGGGGCTTTTCTACGAGCAGTACTTC.

The chain combines TRBV7-2 with TRBJ2-3; possible D gene TRBD2, 5 bases. This CDR3 is 14 amino acids long. The germline V gene has CDR1 SGHTA and CDR2 FQGNSA. V was clipped by 6 bases and J by 5 bases, with 15 bases between them. CDR3 DNA: TGTGCCAGCAGGCCGGGATTGAATCTAGATACGCAGTATTTT. This codes for CASRPGLNLDTQYF. The entire variable domain, with the rest obtained from reference TRBV7-2 and TRBJ2-3, is as follows: GAGVSQSPSNKVTEKGKDVELRCDPISGHTALYWYRQSLGQGLEFLIYFQGNSAPDKSGLPSDRFSAERTGGSVSTLTIQRTQQEDSAVYLCASRPGLNLDTQYFGPGTRLTVL.

This clone was detected a few times. CDR3 bases: TGTGCCAGCAGCCCGAGCCTAAGGGGGCCAGGGATAGATACGCAGTATTTT. It yields the protein CASSPSLRGPGIDTQYF. The chain has TRBV3-1 (or the pseudogene TRBV3-2) and TRBJ2-3, with 7 positions matching TRBD1. This CDR3 has 17 amino acids. Germline V lookup: CDR1 LGHDT, CDR2 YNNKEL (reference sequence). The V segment lost 4 bases and the J segment 5 bases; nucleotides outside the gene matches: 15.

The genes are TRBV4-1 and TRBJ1-2; D gene uncertain. V was shortened by 3 bases and J by 1 base, with 9 bases between the two germline ends. The CDR3 is 14 amino acids. Germline values: CDR1 MGHRA, CDR2 YSYEKL. The CDR3 coding sequence is TGCGCCAGCAGCCAGGGCACGGGTAACTATGGCTACACCTTC. Translating gives CASSQGTGNYGYTF.

The chain recombines TRBV7-9 with TRBJ2-7; tentative D call: TRBD1 (5 bases). The CDR3 loop spans 15 amino acids. V was pared by 5 bases and J by 0 bases, with 14 bases between. The V gene's germline CDR1 is SEHNR and CDR2 FQNEAQ (reference sequence). The CDR3: CASSQGQTSSYEQYF. Written as DNA, the CDR3 is TGTGCCAGCAGCCAGGGTCAGACGAGCTCCTACGAGCAGTACTTC. Using reference TRBV7-9 and TRBJ2-7 for the parts outside the CDR3, the full variable domain is DTGVSQNPRHKITKRGQNVTFRCDPISEHNRLYWYRQTLGQGPEFLTYFQNEAQLEKSRLLSDRFSAERPKGSFSTLEIQRTEQGDSAMYLCASSQGQTSSYEQYFGPGTRLTVT.

This chain joins TRBV29-1 and TRBJ2-4, with TRBD2 matching over 9 bases. Germline lookup yields CDR1 SQVTM and CDR2 ANQGSEA. This CDR3 is built from 15 residues. V shed 2 bases, J shed 7 bases, and the junction held 9 bases outside the gene matches. The chain's CDR3 is CSVELRGGSRNIQYF. CDR3 coding DNA: TGCAGCGTTGAATTGCGGGGGGGCTCTAGGAACATTCAGTACTTC.

This clone came up once. The chain employs TRBV5-1 and TRBJ1-6; D not resolved. The CDR3 is 16 amino acids. V was pared by 6 bases and J by 5 bases, with 18 bases between. Germline V gene lookup returns CDR1 SGHRS and CDR2 YFSETQ. The CDR3 region has the DNA TGCGCCAGCACCACCAGACCTATGAGAGATAATTCACCCCTCCACTTT. Residues: CASTTRPMRDNSPLHF.

The V gene is TRBV30, the J gene TRBJ2-5; a weak D match, TRBD2 (5 bases). Deletions cut 1 base from V and 1 base from J, with 10 bases between. The CDR3 length is 14 residues. Germline values: CDR1 GTSNPN, CDR2 SVGIG (reference sequence). DNA of the CDR3: TGTGCCTGGAGTGGGTGGACTTTCCAAGAGACCCAGTACTTC. The encoded protein is CAWSGWTFQETQYF.

This chain links TRBV5-6 with TRBJ2-5; 15 nucleotides align to TRBD2. The CDR3 is 18 amino acids. In germline, CDR1 is SGHDT, CDR2 YYEEEE. With V trimmed by 4 bases and J by 2 bases, 9 bases remained unmatched. The CDR3 region is CASSRGLAGGLGQETQYF. The CDR3 bases are TGTGCCAGCAGCCGGGGACTAGCGGGGGGCCTGGGTCAAGAGACCCAGTACTTC.

The gene calls are TRBV21-1 and TRBJ1-2; the table's D call of TRBD1 was not tested on the DNA. TRBV21-1 is tagged as a pseudogene. This CDR3 has 16 amino acids. The CDR3 reads CASGNRSRDRECGYTF. CDR3 sequence (DNA): TGTGCCAGCGGAAACCGTTCCCGGGACAGGGAATGTGGCTACACCTTC.

V gene TRBV5-5 combines with J gene TRBJ2-5, with TRBD1 identical over 10 bases. This CDR3 region has 17 residues. V was clipped by 4 bases and J by 1 base; unmatched bases: 10. Germline assignment: CDR1 SGHKS and CDR2 YYEKEE (reference sequence). CDR3 protein: CASSRSPGTGAQETQYF. The DNA for the CDR3 is TGTGCCAGCAGCCGCTCGCCCGGGACAGGGGCCCAAGAGACCCAGTACTTC. The full variable domain, its missing parts supplied by reference TRBV5-5 and TRBJ2-5, is DAGVTQSPTHLIKTRGQQVTLRCSPISGHKSVSWYQQVLGQGPQFIFQYYEKEERGRGNFPDRFSARQFPNYSSELNVNALLLGDSALYLCASSRSPGTGAQETQYFGPGTRLLVL.

The genes are TRBV20-1 and TRBJ2-7; D is undetermined. Germline V gives CDR1 DFQATT, CDR2 SNEGSKA (reference sequence). Trimming cost V 2 bases and J 4 bases, with 6 bases left between them. The CDR3 spans 11 residues. The CDR3 nucleotides read TGCAGTGCTAGACTTACATACGAGCAGTACTTC. Protein product: CSARLTYEQYF.

The chain uses TRBV5-4 and TRBJ1-2; 11 positions match TRBD1. This CDR3 has 17 amino acids. Trimming at V came to 1 base and at J to 4 bases, leaving 9 bases not matched to a gene. Germline CDR1 and CDR2: SGHNT and YYREEE (reference sequence). The CDR3 DNA sequence: TGTGCCAGCAGCTTGCCTACCGGGACAGGGGGGTCCTATGGCTACACCTTC. It encodes CASSLPTGTGGSYGYTF.

This chain links TRBV9 with TRBJ2-7; 9 nucleotides align to TRBD1. The CDR3 extends over 14 amino acids. Germline V gene lookup returns CDR1 SGDLS and CDR2 YYNGEE. V lost 4 bases to trimming and J lost 3 bases; unmatched junction nucleotides: 5. The CDR3 loop reads CASSPGQGFYEQYF. The DNA of the CDR3 is TGTGCCAGCAGCCCGGGACAGGGTTTCTACGAGCAGTACTTC. Variable domain in full (rest from reference TRBV9 and TRBJ2-7): DSGVTQTPKHLITATGQRVTLRCSPRSGDLSVYWYQQSLDQGLQFLIQYYNGEERAKGNILERFSAQQFPDLHSELNLSSLELGDSALYFCASSPGQGFYEQYFGPGTRLTVT.

The CDR3 loop is CASSTRPGTGINEQFF. The CDR3 nucleotides read TGTGCCAGCAGCACACGTCCCGGGACAGGGATCAATGAGCAGTTCTTC. This chain links TRBV7-8 with TRBJ2-1, with 9 bases identical to TRBD1. CDR3 length equals 16 residues. Germline loops: CDR1 SGHVS, CDR2 FQNEAQ. The J segment lost 6 bases and the V segment lost 5 bases, leaving 11 bases of the junction unmatched.

This chain joins TRBV6-6 and TRBJ1-3; D is undetermined. The CDR3 contains 12 residues. CDR1 and CDR2 from the germline V gene are MNHNY and SVGAGI (reference sequence). V shed 5 bases and J shed 6 bases, with 8 bases lying between them. CDR3 sequence reads: CASSRPKNTIYF. The CDR3 nucleotides are TGTGCCAGCAGTCGGCCGAAAAACACCATATATTTT.

J is TRBJ2-7 and V is TRBV4-1, with D possibly being TRBD2 (5 bases). V gave up 4 bases and J gave up 7 bases, with 23 bases separating them. The CDR3 spans 16 residues. From germline, CDR1 is MGHRA and CDR2 YSYEKL. The CDR3 DNA sequence: TGCGCCAGCAGCCGCGCGGATTCGGGAATTGGGCAGGAGCAGTACTTC. It encodes CASSRADSGIGQEQYF.

The chain combines TRBV10-3 with TRBJ1-1; D is possibly TRBD1 (6 bases). Germline assignment: CDR1 ENHRY and CDR2 SYGVKD. This CDR3 is built from 13 residues. V was shortened by 10 bases and J by 0 bases, with 12 bases between the two germline ends. The CDR3 DNA reads as TGTGCCACCCAACAGGGACTGAACACTGAAGCTTTCTTT. Encoded protein: CATQQGLNTEAFF.

The chain carries TRBV6-5 and TRBJ2-5, with 7 bases fitting TRBD2. V shed 7 bases and J 2 bases; nucleotides not matched to a gene: 4. In germline, CDR1 is MNHEY, CDR2 SVGAGI. The CDR3 contains 13 residues. This CDR3 is CASMWGGQETQYF. The CDR3 region has the DNA TGTGCCAGCATGTGGGGGGGACAAGAGACCCAGTACTTC.